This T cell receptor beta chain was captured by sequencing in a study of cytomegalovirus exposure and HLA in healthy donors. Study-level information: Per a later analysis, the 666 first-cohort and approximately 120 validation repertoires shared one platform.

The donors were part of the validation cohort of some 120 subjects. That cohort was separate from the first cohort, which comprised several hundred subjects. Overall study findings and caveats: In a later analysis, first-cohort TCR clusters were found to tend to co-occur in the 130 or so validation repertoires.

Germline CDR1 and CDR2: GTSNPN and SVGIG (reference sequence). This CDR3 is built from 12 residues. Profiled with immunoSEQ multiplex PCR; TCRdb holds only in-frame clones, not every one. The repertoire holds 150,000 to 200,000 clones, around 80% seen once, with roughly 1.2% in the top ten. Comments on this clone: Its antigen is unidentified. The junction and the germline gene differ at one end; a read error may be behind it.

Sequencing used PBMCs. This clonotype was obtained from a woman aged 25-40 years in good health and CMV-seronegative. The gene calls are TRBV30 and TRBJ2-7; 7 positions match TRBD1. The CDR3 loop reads CAWNRDSYGQYF. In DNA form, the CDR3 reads TGTGCCTGGAACCGGGACAGCTACGGGCAGTACTTC.